This T cell receptor beta chain was recorded in a study of Graves' ophthalmopathy and Graves' hyperthyroidism. RNA transcripts served as template for amplifying TCR beta CDR3 sequences. First-round RT-PCR employed HTBI primers, with a second-round multiplex PCR after it. TCRdb reprocessed the multiplex PCR reads with MiXCR, giving one entry per CDR3 protein. The repertoire holds hundreds of thousands of distinct CDR3 sequences, with 20% to 25% as singletons. There are many counts of this clonotype. The antigen remains undetermined. Exclusion covered patients with other autoimmune diseases or uncontrolled infections (as well as pregnancy or lactation). The authors isolated PBMCs from over 7.5 ml of fresh peripheral blood. Study-wide findings and caveats: Blood also harbored most expanded thyroid clonotypes above 0.001 frequency. Discrimination between ophthalmopathy and stable hyperthyroidism by a 13-signature model showed about 89% sensitivity and roughly 80% specificity.

The germline CDR1 and CDR2 sequences are SNHLY and FYNNEI. The CDR3 consists of 15 residues. J lost 0 bases, V lost 4 bases, and 4 bases had no gene match. Material for sequencing was peripheral blood. This receptor was obtained from a woman between 18 and 29 years old with stable Graves' hyperthyroidism. Some clones in this sample may be carry-over from other donors' samples. The chain recombines TRBV2 with TRBJ2-7; 9 bases map to TRBD2. The CDR3 loop is CASSGASGTSYEQYF. The CDR3 nucleotides are TGTGCCAGCAGTGGCGCTAGCGGGACCTCCTACGAGCAGTACTTC.